This record looks at one T cell receptor (beta chain) sequence and its context. The entry originates in a study of blood T cell repertoires in COVID-19. At the level of the study: Both acute and convalescent COVID-19 samples were obtained from the United States, Italy and Spain. The cDNA or gDNA used as material had been derived from T cells, B-cell-depleted T cells, or PBMCs.

The V end was cut by 1 base, the J end by 2 bases, with 11 bases between. The germline V gene has CDR1 SGHRS and CDR2 YFSETQ. This CDR3 contains 15 residues. Study processing details: It was from reference gene primer amplification that nucleated cell counts were estimated. Assay used: immunoSEQ multiplex PCR; TCRdb lists only in-frame clones, some missing. V, J and clone size are taken as reported in that table, and D and trimming were inferred from the DNA itself. The data hold 120,000 or so clones, with roughly 80% observed a single time. The sequenced sample consisted of peripheral blood. The V gene is TRBV5-1, the J gene TRBJ2-3; TRBD1 is a possible D gene (6 bases). The receptor was isolated from a human donor in a cohort sampled during active COVID-19. The CDR3 is CASSLWGQNTDTQYF. The CDR3 region has the DNA TGCGCCAGCAGCTTGTGGGGACAAAACACAGATACGCAGTATTTT.